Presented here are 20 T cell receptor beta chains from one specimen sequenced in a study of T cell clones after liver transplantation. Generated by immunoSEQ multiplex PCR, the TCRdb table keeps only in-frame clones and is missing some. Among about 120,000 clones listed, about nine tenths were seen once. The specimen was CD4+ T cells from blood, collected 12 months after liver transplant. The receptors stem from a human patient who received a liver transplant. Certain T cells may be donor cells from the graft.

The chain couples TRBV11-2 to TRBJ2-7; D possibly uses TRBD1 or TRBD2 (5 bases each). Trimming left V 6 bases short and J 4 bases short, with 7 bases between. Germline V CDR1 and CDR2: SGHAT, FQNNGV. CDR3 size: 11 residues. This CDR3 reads CASSGGYEQYF. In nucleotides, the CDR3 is TGTGCCAGCAGTGGGGGTTACGAGCAGTACTTC.

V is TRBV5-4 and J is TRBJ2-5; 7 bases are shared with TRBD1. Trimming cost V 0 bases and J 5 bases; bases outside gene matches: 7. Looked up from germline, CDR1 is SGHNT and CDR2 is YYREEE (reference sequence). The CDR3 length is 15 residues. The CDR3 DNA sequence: TGTGCCAGCAGCTTGGGTGGCAGGGGGTTTGAGACCCAGTACTTC. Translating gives CASSLGGRGFETQYF.

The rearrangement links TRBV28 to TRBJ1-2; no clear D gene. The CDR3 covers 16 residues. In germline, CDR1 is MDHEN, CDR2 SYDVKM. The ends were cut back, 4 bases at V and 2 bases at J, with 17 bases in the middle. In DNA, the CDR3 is TGTGCCAGCAGTTCAAACTCGGACGGGGAAAACTATGGCTACACCTTC. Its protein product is CASSSNSDGENYGYTF.

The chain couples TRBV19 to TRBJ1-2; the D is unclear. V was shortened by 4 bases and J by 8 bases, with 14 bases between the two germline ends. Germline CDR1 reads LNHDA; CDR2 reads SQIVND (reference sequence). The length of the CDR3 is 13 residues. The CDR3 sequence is CASSTSNQEGYTF. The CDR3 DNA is TGTGCCAGTAGTACCTCCAACCAGGAGGGCTACACCTTC.

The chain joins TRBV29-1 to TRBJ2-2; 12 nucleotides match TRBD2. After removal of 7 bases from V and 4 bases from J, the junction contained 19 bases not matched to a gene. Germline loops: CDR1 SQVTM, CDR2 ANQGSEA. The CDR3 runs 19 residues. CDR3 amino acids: CSARGGTSGFPWITGELFF. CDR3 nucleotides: TGCAGCGCGAGGGGTGGGACTAGCGGGTTCCCTTGGATCACCGGGGAGCTGTTTTTT.

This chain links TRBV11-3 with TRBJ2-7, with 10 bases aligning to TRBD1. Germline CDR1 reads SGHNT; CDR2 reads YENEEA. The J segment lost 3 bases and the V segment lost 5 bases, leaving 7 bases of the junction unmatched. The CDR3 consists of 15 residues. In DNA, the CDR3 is TGTGCCAGCAGCGCGACAGGGGGCAGCGACTACGAGCAGTACTTC. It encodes CASSATGGSDYEQYF.

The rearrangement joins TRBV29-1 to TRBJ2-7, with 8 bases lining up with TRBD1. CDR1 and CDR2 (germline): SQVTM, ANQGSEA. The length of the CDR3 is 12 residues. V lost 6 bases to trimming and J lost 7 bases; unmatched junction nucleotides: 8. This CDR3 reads CSVLQGGQEQYF. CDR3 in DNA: TGCAGCGTCCTACAGGGGGGTCAAGAGCAGTACTTC.

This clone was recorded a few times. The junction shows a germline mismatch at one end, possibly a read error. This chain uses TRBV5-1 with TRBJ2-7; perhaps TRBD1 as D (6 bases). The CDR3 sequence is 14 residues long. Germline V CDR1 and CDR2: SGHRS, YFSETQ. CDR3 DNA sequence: TGCGCCAGCAGTTATACCACTACAGGGCAGTACCGGAACTTC. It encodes CASSYTTTGQYRNF.

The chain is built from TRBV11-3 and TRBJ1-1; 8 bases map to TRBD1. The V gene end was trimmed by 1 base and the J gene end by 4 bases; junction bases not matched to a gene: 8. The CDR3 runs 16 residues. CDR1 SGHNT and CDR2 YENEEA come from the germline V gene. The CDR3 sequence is CASSLGGDRGGTEAFF. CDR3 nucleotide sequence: TGTGCCAGCAGCTTAGGGGGCGACAGGGGTGGCACTGAAGCTTTCTTT.

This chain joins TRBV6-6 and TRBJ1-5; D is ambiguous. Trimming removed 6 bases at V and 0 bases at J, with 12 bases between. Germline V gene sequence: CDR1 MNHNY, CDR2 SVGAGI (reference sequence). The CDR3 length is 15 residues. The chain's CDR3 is CASRIREYSNQPQHF. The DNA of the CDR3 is TGTGCCAGCAGAATCCGGGAGTATAGCAATCAGCCCCAGCATTTT.

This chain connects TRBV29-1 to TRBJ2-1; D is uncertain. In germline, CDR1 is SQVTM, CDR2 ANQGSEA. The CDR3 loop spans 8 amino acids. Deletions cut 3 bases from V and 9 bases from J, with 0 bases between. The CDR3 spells CSVDEQFF. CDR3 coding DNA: TGCAGCGTTGATGAGCAGTTCTTC.

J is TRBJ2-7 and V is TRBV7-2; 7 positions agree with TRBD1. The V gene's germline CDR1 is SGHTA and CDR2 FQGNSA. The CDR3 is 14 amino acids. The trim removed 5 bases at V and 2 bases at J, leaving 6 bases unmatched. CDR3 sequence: CASSPMTGPYEQYF. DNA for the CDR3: TGTGCCAGCAGCCCCATGACAGGGCCCTACGAGCAGTACTTC.

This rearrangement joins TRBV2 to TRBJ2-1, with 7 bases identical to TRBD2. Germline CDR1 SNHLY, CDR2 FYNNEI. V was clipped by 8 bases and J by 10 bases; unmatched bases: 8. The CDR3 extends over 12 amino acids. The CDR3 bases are TGTGCCAGCGGACTAGAGGGTCGGGAGCAGTTCTTC. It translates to CASGLEGREQFF.

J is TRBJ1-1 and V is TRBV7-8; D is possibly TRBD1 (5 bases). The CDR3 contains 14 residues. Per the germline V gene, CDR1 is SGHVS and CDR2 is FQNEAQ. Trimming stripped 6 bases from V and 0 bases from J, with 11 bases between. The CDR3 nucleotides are TGTGCCAGCAGTTTGGGACTGTTGAACACTGAAGCTTTCTTT. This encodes CASSLGLLNTEAFF.

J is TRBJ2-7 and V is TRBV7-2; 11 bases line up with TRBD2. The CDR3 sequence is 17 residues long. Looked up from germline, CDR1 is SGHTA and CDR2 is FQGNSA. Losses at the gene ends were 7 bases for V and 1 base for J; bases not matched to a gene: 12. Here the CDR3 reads CASTVRGRLAGSYEQYF. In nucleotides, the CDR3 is TGTGCCAGCACCGTGAGGGGGCGACTAGCGGGATCCTACGAGCAGTACTTC.

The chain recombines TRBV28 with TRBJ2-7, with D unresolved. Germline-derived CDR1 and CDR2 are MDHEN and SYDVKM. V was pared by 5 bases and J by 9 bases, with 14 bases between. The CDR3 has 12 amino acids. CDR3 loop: CASSVTNFGQYF. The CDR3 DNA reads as TGTGCCAGCAGTGTAACTAATTTCGGGCAGTACTTC.

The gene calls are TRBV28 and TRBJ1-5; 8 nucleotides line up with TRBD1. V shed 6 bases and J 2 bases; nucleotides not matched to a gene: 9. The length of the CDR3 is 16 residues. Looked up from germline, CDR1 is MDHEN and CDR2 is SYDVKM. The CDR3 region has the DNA TGTGCCAGCAGACAACAGGGGGAAGGACGCAATCAGCCCCAGCATTTT. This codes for CASRQQGEGRNQPQHF.

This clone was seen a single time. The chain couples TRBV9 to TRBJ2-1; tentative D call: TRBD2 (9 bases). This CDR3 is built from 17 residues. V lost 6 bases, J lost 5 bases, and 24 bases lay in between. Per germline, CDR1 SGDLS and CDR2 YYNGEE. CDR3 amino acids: CASTAGGRGLADNEQFF. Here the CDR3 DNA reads TGTGCCAGCACGGCAGGGGGCAGGGGACTAGCAGACAATGAGCAGTTCTTC.

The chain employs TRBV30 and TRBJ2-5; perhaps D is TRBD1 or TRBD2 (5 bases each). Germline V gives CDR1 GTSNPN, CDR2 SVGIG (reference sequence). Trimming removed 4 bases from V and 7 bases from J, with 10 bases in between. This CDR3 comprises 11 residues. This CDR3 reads CAWKIGGTQYF. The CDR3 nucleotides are TGTGCCTGGAAAATTGGGGGGACCCAGTACTTC.

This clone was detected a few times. CDR3 sequence: CASSPGLDSGYEQYF. The CDR3 nucleotides read TGTGCCAGCAGCCCCGGACTCGACAGTGGGTACGAGCAGTACTTC. The rearrangement uses TRBV7-6 and TRBJ2-7; D tentatively reads TRBD1 or TRBD2 (5 bases each). The CDR3 is 15 amino acids. Germline values: CDR1 SGHVS, CDR2 FNYEAQ. Trimming stripped 5 bases from V and 4 bases from J, with 18 bases between.